A single sample is the source of the 11 T cell receptor beta chains below, sequenced in a study of T cell responses to AZD1222 COVID-19 vaccine. This table comes from immunoSEQ multiplex PCR, and its TCRdb copy is limited to in-frame clones, with some not included. Of around 84,000 clones in the sample, 86% are singletons; the top ten hold 8% to 10%. The source material was peripheral blood, sampled on day 0 of AZD1222 vaccination. These receptors were collected from an adult in good health.

The genes are TRBV7-8 and TRBJ2-7; D perhaps matches TRBD1 (6 bases). The CDR3 is 15 residues long. V lost 5 bases to trimming and J lost 3 bases, with 17 bases between them. Germline V gene sequence: CDR1 SGHVS, CDR2 FQNEAQ. CDR3 amino acids: CASSQRRQVFYEQYF. The CDR3 DNA is TGTGCCAGCAGCCAGAGAAGACAGGTCTTCTACGAGCAGTACTTC.

The CDR3 region is CASSKQQGAGTEAFF. CDR3 nucleotides: TGTGCCAGCAGCAAGCAACAGGGGGCTGGCACTGAAGCTTTCTTT. The chain employs TRBV9 and TRBJ1-1, with TRBD1 matching over 9 bases. Germline V CDR1 and CDR2: SGDLS, YYNGEE. V was clipped by 4 bases and J by 4 bases; unmatched bases: 8. This CDR3 spans 15 amino acids.

The chain carries TRBV19 and TRBJ2-3; 8 bases are a match to TRBD2. Trimming at V came to 6 bases and at J to 4 bases, leaving 9 bases not matched to a gene. Germline CDR1 LNHDA, CDR2 SQIVND (reference sequence). This CDR3 spans 15 amino acids. The CDR3 loop is CASSRFSGTADTQYF. CDR3 bases: TGTGCCAGTAGCAGGTTTAGCGGGACTGCAGATACGCAGTATTTT. The variable domain in full, with the rest retrieved from reference TRBV19 and TRBJ2-3, is DGGITQSPKYLFRKEGQNVTLSCEQNLNHDAMYWYRQDPGQGLRLIYYSQIVNDFQKGDIAEGYSVSREKKESFPLTVTSAQKNPTAFYLCASSRFSGTADTQYFGPGTRLTVL.

The genes are TRBV29-1 and TRBJ1-2; D is undetermined. Germline CDR1 is SQVTM and CDR2 is ANQGSEA. Trimming shortened V by 3 bases and J by 6 bases, and 5 bases separated the two germline ends. The CDR3 has 10 amino acids. CDR3 sequence (DNA): TGCAGCGTTGACGGGAATGGCTACACCTTC. It yields the protein CSVDGNGYTF.

The rearrangement links TRBV12-3 or TRBV12-4 to TRBJ1-1; D is unclear. This CDR3 is built from 12 residues. Deletions cut 6 bases from V and 6 bases from J, with 11 bases between. The CDR3 reads CASRQGGAEAFF. The DNA for the CDR3 is TGTGCCAGCAGACAAGGCGGGGCTGAAGCTTTCTTT.

The rearrangement links TRBV30 to TRBJ1-1; no firm D call. The CDR3 has 13 amino acids. Between the trimmed V and J ends, which lost 4 bases and 4 bases, there was a span of 13 bases. Germline V gene lookup returns CDR1 GTSNPN and CDR2 SVGIG (reference sequence). The CDR3 sequence: CAWTQRSSTEAFF. For the CDR3, the DNA is TGTGCCTGGACCCAAAGGAGTAGCACTGAAGCTTTCTTT.

This sequence joins TRBV6-5 and TRBJ1-1; D may be TRBD1 (5 bases). Trimming took 3 bases from V and 2 from J, leaving 13 bases between them. There are 15 residues in the CDR3. Germline values: CDR1 MNHEY, CDR2 SVGAGI. CDR3 protein: CASSYWGLRNTEAFF. The CDR3 region has the DNA TGTGCCAGCAGTTATTGGGGACTGAGAAACACTGAAGCTTTCTTT.

The chain couples TRBV14 to TRBJ2-2; D remains ambiguous. V gave up 4 bases and J gave up 1 base, with 4 bases separating them. CDR1 is SGHDN and CDR2 is FVKESK in the germline V gene. The CDR3 is 13 residues long. The CDR3 bases are TGTGCCAGCAGCCCAGGGAACACCGGGGAGCTGTTTTTT. This encodes CASSPGNTGELFF.

This chain joins TRBV7-2 and TRBJ2-5; possibly TRBD2 for D (6 bases). The CDR3 totals 14 residues. Germline CDR1 SGHTA, CDR2 FQGNSA. V was cut by 5 bases and J by 9 bases, with 19 bases left in between. This CDR3 reads CASSNGAGSGAQYF. The DNA of the CDR3 is TGTGCCAGCAGCAATGGGGCGGGATCTGGGGCCCAGTACTTC.

This clone was picked up one time. The chain couples TRBV9 to TRBJ1-5, with no clear D. The CDR3 has 14 amino acids. V was trimmed by 3 bases and J by 3 bases, leaving 10 bases between them. Looked up from germline, CDR1 is SGDLS and CDR2 is YYNGEE. The CDR3 loop is CASSATSNNQPQHF. Written as DNA, the CDR3 is TGTGCCAGCAGCGCGACAAGTAACAATCAGCCCCAGCATTTT.

The sample holds one count of this clone. The CDR3 spells CASSLVGADTGELFF. As DNA, the CDR3 is TGTGCCAGCAGCTTGGTTGGGGCAGACACCGGGGAGCTGTTTTTT. J is TRBJ2-2 and V is TRBV5-8; D is perhaps TRBD1 (5 bases). Germline loops: CDR1 SGHTS, CDR2 YDEGEE. The V end lost 0 bases, the J end lost 3 bases, and 9 bases lay between the germline ends. This CDR3 region has 15 residues.